These T cell receptor beta chains were read from a single sample in a study of CXCR3-negative and CXCR3-positive naive CD8 T cells. Each CDR3 protein gets one entry in TCRdb, which reprocessed the 5' RACE reads and gives no DNA. The sample holds 130,000 or so distinct CDR3 sequences. The sample taken for sequencing was naive CXCR3+ CD8+ T cells from blood. All receptors come from a human donor in good health. Some clones in this sample may be carry-over from other donors' samples. The CDR3 runs from the conserved cysteine through the conserved F or W.

TRBJ1-1,TRBV29-1,15,CSVPGTAIGETEAFF
TRBJ2-7,TRBV3-1,13,CASSPAGVSEQYF
TRBJ1-1,TRBV5-5,14,CASSLGHLNTEAFF
TRBJ2-5,TRBV3-1,13,CASSPGAGETQYF
TRBJ2-1,TRBV7-9,15,CASSLAGAEYNEQFF
TRBJ2-2,TRBV7-9,16,CASSPAGSANTGELFF
TRBJ2-5,TRBV3-1,15,CASSQDGLSQETQYF
TRBJ2-1,TRBV29-1,17,CSVPRLGGGSIYRERFF
TRBJ1-5,TRBV20-1,13,CSARDRINQPQHF
TRBJ2-1,TRBV5-1,14,CASSADRIDNEQFF
TRBJ2-1,TRBV23-1,17,CASPTVPQIDSYNEQFF